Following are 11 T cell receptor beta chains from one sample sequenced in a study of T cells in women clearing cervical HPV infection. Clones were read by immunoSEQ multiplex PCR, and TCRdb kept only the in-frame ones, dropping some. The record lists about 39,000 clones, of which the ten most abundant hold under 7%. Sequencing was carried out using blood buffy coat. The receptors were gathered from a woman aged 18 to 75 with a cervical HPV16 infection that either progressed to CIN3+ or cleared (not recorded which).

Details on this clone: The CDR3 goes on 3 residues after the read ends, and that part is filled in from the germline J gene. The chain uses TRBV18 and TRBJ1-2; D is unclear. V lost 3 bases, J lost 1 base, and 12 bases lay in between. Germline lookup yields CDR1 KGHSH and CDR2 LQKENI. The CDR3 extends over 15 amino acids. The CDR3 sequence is CASSPQTNNNYGYTF. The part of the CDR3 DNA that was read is TGTGCCAGCTCACCCCAAACTAACAATAACTATGGC. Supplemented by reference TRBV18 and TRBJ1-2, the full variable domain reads NAGVMQNPRHLVRRRGQEARLRCSPMKGHSHVYWYRQLPEEGLKFMVYLQKENIIDESGMPKERFSAEFPKEGPSILRIQQVVRGDSAAYFCASSPQTNNNYGYTFGSGTRLTVV.

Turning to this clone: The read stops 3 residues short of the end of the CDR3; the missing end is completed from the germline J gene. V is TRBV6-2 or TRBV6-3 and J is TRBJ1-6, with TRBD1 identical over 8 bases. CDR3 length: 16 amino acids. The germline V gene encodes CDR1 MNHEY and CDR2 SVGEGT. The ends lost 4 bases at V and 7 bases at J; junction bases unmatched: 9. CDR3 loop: CASSSDRGLINSPLHF. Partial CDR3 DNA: TGTGCCAGCAGTTCCGACAGGGGTTTAATCAATTCACCC.

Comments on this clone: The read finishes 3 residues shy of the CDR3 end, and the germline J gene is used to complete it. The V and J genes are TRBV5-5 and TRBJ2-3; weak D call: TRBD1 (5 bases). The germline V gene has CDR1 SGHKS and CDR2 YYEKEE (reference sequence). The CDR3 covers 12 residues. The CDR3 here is CASSLTGETQYF. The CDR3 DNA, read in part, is TGTGCCAGCAGCCTAACAGGAGAGACG.

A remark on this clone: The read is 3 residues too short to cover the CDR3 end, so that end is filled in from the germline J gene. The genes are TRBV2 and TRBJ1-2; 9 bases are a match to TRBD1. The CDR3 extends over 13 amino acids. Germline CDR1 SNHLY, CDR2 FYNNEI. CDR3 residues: CAAGGTGPNDYTF. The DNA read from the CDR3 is TGTGCCGCAGGAGGGACAGGGCCCAATGAC.

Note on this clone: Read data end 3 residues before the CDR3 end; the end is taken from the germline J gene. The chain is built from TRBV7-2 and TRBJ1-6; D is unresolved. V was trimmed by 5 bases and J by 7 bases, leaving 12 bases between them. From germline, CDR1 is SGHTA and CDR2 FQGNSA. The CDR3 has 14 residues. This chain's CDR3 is CASSISKGNSPLHF. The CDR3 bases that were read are TGTGCCAGCAGCATATCTAAGGGCAATTCACCC.

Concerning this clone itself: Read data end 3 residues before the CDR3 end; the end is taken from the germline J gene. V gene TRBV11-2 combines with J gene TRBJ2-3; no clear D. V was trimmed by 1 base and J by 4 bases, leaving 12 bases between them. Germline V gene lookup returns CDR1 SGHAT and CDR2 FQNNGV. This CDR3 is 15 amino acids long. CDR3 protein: CASSLVVSIADTQYF. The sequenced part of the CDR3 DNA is TGTGCCAGCAGCTTAGTGGTTAGCATCGCAGATACG.

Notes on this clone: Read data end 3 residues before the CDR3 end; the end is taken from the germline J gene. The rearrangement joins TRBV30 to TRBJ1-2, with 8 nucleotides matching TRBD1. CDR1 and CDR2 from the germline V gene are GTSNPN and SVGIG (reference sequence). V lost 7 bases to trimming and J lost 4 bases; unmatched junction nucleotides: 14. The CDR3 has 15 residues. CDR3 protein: CASRGQELSGYGYTF. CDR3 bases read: TGTGCCTCCCGGGGACAGGAATTATCGGGCTATGGC.

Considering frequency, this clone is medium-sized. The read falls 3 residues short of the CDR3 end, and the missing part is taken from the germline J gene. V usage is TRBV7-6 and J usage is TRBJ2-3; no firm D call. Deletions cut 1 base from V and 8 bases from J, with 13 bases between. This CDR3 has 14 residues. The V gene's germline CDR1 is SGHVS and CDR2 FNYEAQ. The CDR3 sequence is CASSLGSLTRTQYF. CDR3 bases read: TGTGCCAGCAGCTTAGGAAGTCTAACCCGTACG.

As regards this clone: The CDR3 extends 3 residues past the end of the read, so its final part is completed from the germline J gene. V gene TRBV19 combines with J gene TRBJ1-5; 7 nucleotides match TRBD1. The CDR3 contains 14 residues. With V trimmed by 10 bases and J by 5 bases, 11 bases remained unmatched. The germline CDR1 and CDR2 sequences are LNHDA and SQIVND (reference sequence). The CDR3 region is CATTKGDSYQPQHF. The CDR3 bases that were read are TGTGCCACCACAAAGGGGGACAGTTATCAGCCC.

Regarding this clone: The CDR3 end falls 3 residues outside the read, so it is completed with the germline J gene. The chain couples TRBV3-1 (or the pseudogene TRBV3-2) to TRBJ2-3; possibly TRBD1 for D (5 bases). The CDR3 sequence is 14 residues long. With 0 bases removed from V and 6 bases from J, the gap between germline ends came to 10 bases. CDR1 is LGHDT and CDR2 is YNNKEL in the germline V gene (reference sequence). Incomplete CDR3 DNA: TGTGCCAGCAGCCAAGATCCCAGGGCCGATACG. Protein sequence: CASSQDPRADT. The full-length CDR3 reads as CASSQDPRADTQYF.

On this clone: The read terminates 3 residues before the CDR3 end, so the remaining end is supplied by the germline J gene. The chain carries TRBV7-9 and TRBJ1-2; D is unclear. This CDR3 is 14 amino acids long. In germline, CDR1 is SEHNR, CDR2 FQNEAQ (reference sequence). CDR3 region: CASSGRGVLGGYTF. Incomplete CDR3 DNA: TGTGCCAGCAGCGGACGGGGAGTGCTCGGCGGC.